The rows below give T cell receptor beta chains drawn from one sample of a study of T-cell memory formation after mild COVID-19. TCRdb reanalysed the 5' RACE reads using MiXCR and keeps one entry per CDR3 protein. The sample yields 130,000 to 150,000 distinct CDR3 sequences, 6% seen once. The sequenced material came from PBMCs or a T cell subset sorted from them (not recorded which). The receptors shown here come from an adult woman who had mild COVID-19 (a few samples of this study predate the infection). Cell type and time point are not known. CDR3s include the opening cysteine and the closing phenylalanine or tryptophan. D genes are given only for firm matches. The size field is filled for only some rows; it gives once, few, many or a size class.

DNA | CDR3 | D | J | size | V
TGCGCCAGCCTGCCCTCTAGACAGGGGGCCAGGGATGGCTACACCTTC | CASLPSRQGARDGYTF | TRBD1 | TRBJ1-2 | many | TRBV4-3
TGTGCCACCAGTGATCCCACCGAACCTACCTACGAGCAGTACTTC | CATSDPTEPTYEQYF | - | TRBJ2-7 | many | TRBV24-1
TGTGCCACCAGTGATGCGGGACAGGCATATGGCTACACCTTC | CATSDAGQAYGYTF | TRBD1 | TRBJ1-2 | - | TRBV24-1
TGTGCCAGCAGCTTGGAGGCCCGAGGGACTGAAGCTTTCTTT | CASSLEARGTEAFF | - | TRBJ1-1 | - | TRBV7-8
TGCGCCAGCAGCACTCATGGTCGGGGCTATGGCTACACCTTC | CASSTHGRGYGYTF | - | TRBJ1-2 | many | TRBV5-1
TGTGCCAGCAGCTGGGACCAATTTAGCCTAGGCTACACCTTC | CASSWDQFSLGYTF | - | TRBJ1-2 | many | TRBV12-3/TRBV12-4
TGTGCCAGCAGACCCGAACTAGAAACCAATGAGCAGTTCTTC | CASRPELETNEQFF | - | TRBJ2-1 | - | TRBV25-1
TGTGCCAGCAGCTTATCCCAGACAGGGAACTATGGCTACACCTTC | CASSLSQTGNYGYTF | TRBD1 | TRBJ1-2 | few | TRBV7-2
TGCAGTGCTAGAGGGAGCGGACTTGGAGGGGCTGAAGCTTTCTTT | CSARGSGLGGAEAFF | - | TRBJ1-1 | few | TRBV20-1
TGCGCCAGCAGCCAAGAAAAATCTCACAGGGGGAACTATGGCTACACCTTC | CASSQEKSHRGNYGYTF | TRBD1 | TRBJ1-2 | - | TRBV4-3
TGTGCCAGCAGCTTAGAGGGGAGATCTGGAAACACCATATATTTT | CASSLEGRSGNTIYF | - | TRBJ1-3 | - | TRBV11-2
TGTGCCACCAAAGACGGTGGCACTGAAGCTTTCTTT | CATKDGGTEAFF | - | TRBJ1-1 | few | TRBV24-1
TGTGCCAGCAGCTTAGACCGATACTATGGCTACACCTTC | CASSLDRYYGYTF | - | TRBJ1-2 | few | TRBV11-2
TGTGCCAGCAGCTACACTGGGGCTGGGGCCAACGTCCTGACTTTC | CASSYTGAGANVLTF | - | TRBJ2-6 | - | TRBV7-2
TGTGCCAGCAGTTACTCGAGGACACGTAGCACAGATACGCAGTATTTT | CASSYSRTRSTDTQYF | - | TRBJ2-3 | many | TRBV6-5
TGTGCCAGCAGTTTCGACGGAACTGGCTACACCTTC | CASSFDGTGYTF | - | TRBJ1-2 | many | TRBV12-3/TRBV12-4
TGCGCCAGCAGCTTGGGTGGACAGGGCAATGAGCAGTTCTTC | CASSLGGQGNEQFF | TRBD1 | TRBJ2-1 | - | TRBV5-1
TGCGCCAGCAGCCTTCTAGCGTCCTCCTACGAGCAGTACTTC | CASSLLASSYEQYF | - | TRBJ2-7 | - | TRBV5-1
TGCAGCGTCCTGACAAGCGAGCAGTACTTC | CSVLTSEQYF | - | TRBJ2-7 | few | TRBV29-1
TGTGCCAGCAGCCAAGATGGCGGGAGGGTCGCTGAAGCTTTCTTT | CASSQDGGRVAEAFF | - | TRBJ1-1 | - | TRBV3-1
TGCGCCAGCAGCAGACTAGCGGGGGGCCCCACAGATACGCAGTATTTT | CASSRLAGGPTDTQYF | TRBD2 | TRBJ2-3 | few | TRBV5-1
TGTGCCACCAGTGATGCCGGACAGGGGGCGTATGGCTACACCTTC | CATSDAGQGAYGYTF | TRBD1 | TRBJ1-2 | - | TRBV24-1
TGCGCCAGCAGCCAAGAGGGCGGGAGGTCCGGGGAGCTGTTTTTT | CASSQEGGRSGELFF | TRBD2 | TRBJ2-2 | few | TRBV4-3
TGTGCCAGCAGTGGATCCGGGGCCAAGGACACAGATACGCAGTATTTT | CASSGSGAKDTDTQYF | - | TRBJ2-3 | many | TRBV12-3/TRBV12-4
TGCGCCAGCAGCACTGGAACTAGCGGGAGATATGAGCAGTTCTTC | CASSTGTSGRYEQFF | TRBD2 | TRBJ2-1 | many | TRBV5-1
TGTGCCAGCAGCCGAGGGGGGACCTACAATGAGCAGTTCTTC | CASSRGGTYNEQFF | - | TRBJ2-1 | many | TRBV7-3
TGTGCCAGCAGCCTCATGGATCAGCCCCAGCATTTT | CASSLMDQPQHF | - | TRBJ1-5 | - | TRBV5-6
TGTGCCAGCGCTACAGCAAACTATGGCTACACCTTC | CASATANYGYTF | - | TRBJ1-2 | few | TRBV25-1
TGCGCCAGCAGCCAAGCCGGGTCTCGAGGGGATGGCTACACCTTC | CASSQAGSRGDGYTF | - | TRBJ1-2 | many | TRBV4-1
TGTGCCAGCAGCCACTCCGGGACCGACTACGAGCAGTACTTC | CASSHSGTDYEQYF | - | TRBJ2-7 | few | TRBV7-8
TGTGCCAGCAATTTTGGGGTGGGGGAGACCCAGTACTTC | CASNFGVGETQYF | - | TRBJ2-5 | - | TRBV12-3/TRBV12-4
TGTGCCATCAGCTCCGTCCGGGTACGGTCTGGAAACACCATATATTTT | CAISSVRVRSGNTIYF | - | TRBJ1-3 | - | TRBV10-3
TGTGCCAGCAGTTATCGGAAGAACACTGAAGCTTTCTTT | CASSYRKNTEAFF | - | TRBJ1-1 | - | TRBV6-6
TGTGCCACCAGCAGAGATGAAGGTTCCTTCGAGCAGTACTTC | CATSRDEGSFEQYF | - | TRBJ2-7 | many | TRBV15
TGCGCCAGCAGCTTGGCGGGACTAGCTGCGGCTAATGAGCAGTTCTTC | CASSLAGLAAANEQFF | TRBD2 | TRBJ2-1 | many | TRBV5-1
TGCGCCAGCAGCTTGGGCAGGGTGGAAACTAATGAAAAACTGTTTTTT | CASSLGRVETNEKLFF | - | TRBJ1-4 | many | TRBV5-1
TGCGCCAGCAGCATAGACAGGGCCTACGAGCAGTACTTC | CASSIDRAYEQYF | TRBD1 | TRBJ2-7 | many | TRBV5-1